This entry is about one T cell receptor beta chain. Antigen: not known. 5'RACE with constant-segment primers yielded barcoded, UMI-tagged TCR alpha and TCR beta cDNA libraries. TCRdb recomputed calls from the 5' RACE reads with MiXCR, one row per CDR3 protein. The data contain some 130,000 distinct CDR3 sequences, roughly 15% of them singletons. This specimen comes from a study of T-cell memory formation after mild COVID-19. General study points: The study detected some responding clones in pre-infection memory, suggesting cross-reactive memory joined. What remained unconfirmed was the SARS-CoV-2 specificity of second-wave clones peaking on day 37.

Between the trimmed V and J ends, which lost 3 bases and 5 bases, there was a span of 17 bases. Germline CDR1 reads SNHLY; CDR2 reads FYNNEI. This CDR3 is 16 amino acids long. This sequence originates from an adult woman who had mild COVID-19 (a few samples of this study predate the infection). Cell type and time point are not known. The chain employs TRBV2 and TRBJ2-1, with a possible D match to TRBD1 (5 bases). The sequencing sample was made of PBMCs or a T cell subset sorted from them (not recorded which). CDR3 in amino acids: CASSEGRSPDNNEQFF. CDR3 nucleotides: TGTGCCAGCAGTGAGGGGCGTAGCCCCGATAACAATGAGCAGTTCTTC.